These 21 T cell receptor beta chains were all obtained from the same sample, sequenced in a study of T cell repertoires in cytomegalovirus infection. TCRdb re-analysed the reads in MiXCR, keeping a single row per CDR3 protein. The sample holds hundreds of thousands of distinct CDR3 sequences; roughly 15% are singletons and the top ten take around 12%. The sequenced sample was PBMCs. These TCRs come from a human donor in good health (CMV status not recorded). Some clones in this sample may be carry-over from other donors' samples.

This clonotype showed up just a few times. The chain links TRBV20-1 to TRBJ2-7, with a tentative D call TRBD1 (5 bases). The germline V gene has CDR1 DFQATT and CDR2 SNEGSKA (reference sequence). The V gene lost 4 bases and the J gene lost 3 bases, with 13 bases spanning the gap. The CDR3 length is 13 residues. CDR3 protein: CSATGPLGYEQYF. In DNA, the CDR3 is TGCAGTGCTACAGGGCCTCTAGGCTACGAGCAGTACTTC.

This clonotype was observed many times. The V call is TRBV7-2, the J call TRBJ1-4; 7 bases line up with TRBD1. This CDR3 region has 14 residues. Losses at the gene ends were 5 bases for V and 6 bases for J; bases not matched to a gene: 6. Germline CDR1 reads SGHTA; CDR2 reads FQGNSA. CDR3 amino acids: CASSPRQGHEKLFF. The CDR3 DNA follows: TGTGCCAGCAGCCCTCGACAGGGACATGAAAAACTGTTTTTT. Full variable domain (rest looked up from reference TRBV7-2 and TRBJ1-4): GAGVSQSPSNKVTEKGKDVELRCDPISGHTALYWYRQSLGQGLEFLIYFQGNSAPDKSGLPSDRFSAERTGGSVSTLTIQRTQQEDSAVYLCASSPRQGHEKLFFGSGTQLSVL.

The sample holds many counts of this clonotype. The chain links TRBV6-2 or TRBV6-3 to TRBJ2-7; either TRBD1 or TRBD2 may supply D (5 bases each). CDR3 length: 12 residues. V dropped 11 bases and J dropped 2 bases, with 13 bases sitting between them. The germline CDR1 and CDR2 sequences are MNHEY and SVGEGT. The CDR3 protein is CAGTEGPYEQYF. The CDR3 DNA reads TGTGCCGGGACGGAAGGGCCCTACGAGCAGTACTTC.

For this clonotype: A read error may be the cause here, since a much bigger clone is one base away. The gene calls are TRBV7-2 and TRBJ2-7; D ambiguous. This CDR3 spans 14 amino acids. Trimming left V 1 base short and J 2 bases short, with 9 bases between. Germline values: CDR1 SGHTA, CDR2 FQGNSA. DNA for the CDR3: TGTGCCAGCAGCTTAGGGTCGAGGACCTACGAGCAGTACTTC. Encoded protein: CASSLGSRTYEQYF.

This clonotype was detected a few times. The rearrangement uses TRBV6-5 and TRBJ2-6; a weak D match, TRBD2 (6 bases). Per the germline V gene, CDR1 is MNHEY and CDR2 is SVGAGI. This CDR3 is 16 amino acids long. Trimming took off 3 bases at V and 4 bases at J, with 13 bases between the two ends. This CDR3 reads CASSYWRDAGANVLTF. CDR3 DNA sequence: TGTGCCAGCAGTTATTGGAGGGATGCCGGGGCCAACGTCCTGACTTTC.

V usage is TRBV20-1 and J usage is TRBJ2-2; 7 bases agree with TRBD2. CDR3 length: 15 residues. V lost 6 bases to trimming and J lost 2 bases; unmatched junction nucleotides: 9. Germline V gene data show CDR1 as DFQATT and CDR2 as SNEGSKA (reference sequence). In DNA form, the CDR3 reads TGCAGTGCGCATTCTGGGACTACCAACACCGGGGAGCTGTTTTTT. This gives the protein CSAHSGTTNTGELFF.

This clonotype has a count of ten or more. The rearrangement uses TRBV25-1 and TRBJ2-1; D assignment may be TRBD1 or TRBD2 (5 bases each). Trimming cost V 4 bases and J 3 bases, with 19 bases left between them. The CDR3 totals 17 residues. CDR1 is MGHDK, CDR2 SYGVNS, per germline. The CDR3 coding sequence is TGTGCCAGCAGTGGACATGAGGGCCGGGACCGCTACAATGAGCAGTTCTTC. Protein: CASSGHEGRDRYNEQFF. Filled out from reference TRBV25-1 and TRBJ2-1, the complete variable domain reads EADIYQTPRYLVIGTGKKITLECSQTMGHDKMYWYQQDPGMELHLIHYSYGVNSTEKGDLSSESTVSRIRTEHFPLTLESARPSHTSQYLCASSGHEGRDRYNEQFFGPGTRLTVL.

The genes are TRBV23-1 and TRBJ2-1, with 10 bases matching TRBD1. TRBV23-1 is labeled an ORF, and its function is uncertain. V was pared by 6 bases and J by 5 bases, with 10 bases of the junction left unmatched. This CDR3 spans 16 amino acids. The CDR3 spells CASRRRQGARNNEQFF. CDR3 bases: TGCGCCAGCAGGCGCCGACAGGGGGCGAGAAACAATGAGCAGTTCTTC.

This clonotype has a count of ten or more. V gene TRBV12-3 or TRBV12-4 combines with J gene TRBJ2-3; D is unresolved. This CDR3 contains 15 residues. The ends were cut back, 3 bases at V and 2 bases at J, with 12 bases in the middle. This chain's CDR3 is CASSFFRSSTDTQYF. DNA for the CDR3: TGTGCCAGCAGTTTCTTCCGGTCCTCCACAGATACGCAGTATTTT.

Ten or more counts support this clonotype. This chain joins TRBV12-3 or TRBV12-4 and TRBJ2-3; D unresolved. The CDR3 covers 12 residues. V was pared by 3 bases and J by 2 bases, with 3 bases between. CDR3 sequence (DNA): TGTGCCAGCAGTTTCGCCACAGATACGCAGTATTTT. It is translated as CASSFATDTQYF.

The chain employs TRBV20-1 and TRBJ1-4; a possible D gene is TRBD1 (6 bases). CDR1 is DFQATT and CDR2 is SNEGSKA in the germline V gene (reference sequence). CDR3 length equals 13 residues. The V and J ends lost 6 bases and 7 bases respectively, with 15 bases between them. The CDR3 DNA reads as TGCAGTGCATCCCACAGGGCAACTGAAAAACTGTTTTTT. As protein: CSASHRATEKLFF.

This clonotype came up many times. The junction and the germline gene differ at one end; a read error may be behind it. The gene calls are TRBV28 and TRBJ2-2; D is perhaps TRBD1 (5 bases). CDR1 is MDHEN and CDR2 is SYDVKM in the germline V gene. The CDR3 has 13 residues. CDR3 in DNA: TGTGCCAGCAGTCCCGGCGAAAGACAGCGAACCCACTGG. Protein: CASSPGERQRTHW.

This clonotype was detected only once. The chain recombines TRBV28 with TRBJ1-1; perhaps TRBD1 as D (6 bases). The CDR3 is made up of 14 amino acids. Germline lookup yields CDR1 MDHEN and CDR2 SYDVKM. V dropped 4 bases and J dropped 8 bases, with 17 bases sitting between them. The CDR3, as DNA: TGTGCCAGCAGTTCCGCCGGGACATCCCCGGAAGCTTTCTTT. This translates into CASSSAGTSPEAFF. Full variable domain (missing parts from reference TRBV28 and TRBJ1-1): DVKVTQSSRYLVKRTGEKVFLECVQDMDHENMFWYRQDPGLGLRLIYFSYDVKMKEKGDIPEGYSVSREKKERFSLILESASTNQTSMYLCASSSAGTSPEAFFGQGTRLTVV.

On this clonotype: One end of the junction does not line up with germline, which may come from a read error. V gene TRBV4-1 combines with J gene TRBJ2-7; D remains unclear. CDR1 MGHRA and CDR2 YSYEKL come from the germline V gene. The CDR3 has 16 residues. CDR3 nucleotide sequence: TGTGCCAGCAGCCTCCAAGGGTCGTATGTTTCCTACGAGCAGTACTTC. This translates into CASSLQGSYVSYEQYF.

This clonotype was recorded only once. J is TRBJ1-1 and V is TRBV18; D is ambiguous. The CDR3 is 14 amino acids. V lost 2 bases and J 4 bases, leaving 11 bases between the germline ends. CDR1 KGHSH and CDR2 LQKENI come from the germline V gene. This CDR3 is CASSPSWVSTEAFF. As DNA, the CDR3 is TGTGCCAGCTCACCATCTTGGGTGAGCACTGAAGCTTTCTTT.

This clonotype was seen a few times. Here the CDR3 DNA reads TGTGCCAGCTCACCACGCAGGGGGCAACTCGAGCAGTACTTC. Amino acid sequence: CASSPRRGQLEQYF. The J gene is TRBJ2-7, the V gene TRBV18; TRBD1 aligns across 8 bases. The germline V gene has CDR1 KGHSH and CDR2 LQKENI. The CDR3 contains 14 residues. Unmatched junction bases numbered 5, after V lost 1 base and J lost 6 bases.

This clonotype was recorded many times. This sequence joins TRBV7-2 and TRBJ1-3, with D possibly being TRBD1 (6 bases). Germline CDR1 SGHTA, CDR2 FQGNSA. The CDR3 has 12 amino acids. Trimming pared 3 bases from V and 8 bases from J, leaving 8 bases between. The CDR3 reads CASSFRGDTIYF. The CDR3 nucleotides are TGTGCCAGCAGCTTCAGGGGAGACACCATATATTTT.

This clonotype was detected ten times or more. V and J are TRBV6-1 and TRBJ1-5, with D perhaps TRBD1 (6 bases). The CDR3 has 15 residues. V gave up 6 bases and J gave up 4 bases, with 16 bases separating them. The germline V gene encodes CDR1 MNHNS and CDR2 SASEGT. The chain's CDR3 is CASSKEAGANQPQHF. The CDR3 nucleotides are TGTGCCAGCAGCAAAGAGGCAGGGGCTAATCAGCCCCAGCATTTT.

The chain couples TRBV20-1 to TRBJ2-7; TRBD1 matches 11 bases. The germline V gene has CDR1 DFQATT and CDR2 SNEGSKA (reference sequence). CDR3 length: 16 residues. Unmatched junction bases numbered 12, after V lost 2 bases and J lost 6 bases. For the CDR3, the DNA is TGCAGTGCTAGACCCCGGGGGGACAGGGGGTCGGTCGAGCAGTACTTC. This encodes CSARPRGDRGSVEQYF.

Only a few counts were recorded for this clonotype. The chain links TRBV3-1 to TRBJ2-7; 9 positions agree with TRBD1. This CDR3 spans 16 amino acids. V was pared by 1 base and J by 6 bases, with 10 bases of the junction left unmatched. The V gene's germline CDR1 is LGHDT and CDR2 YNNKEL (reference sequence). This chain's CDR3 is CASSQGPPGQGSEQYF. CDR3 DNA: TGTGCCAGCAGCCAAGGACCTCCGGGACAGGGTAGCGAGCAGTACTTC.

This clonotype occurred many times. This sequence joins TRBV5-1 and TRBJ2-6; D remains unclear. Germline loops: CDR1 SGHRS, CDR2 YFSETQ. The CDR3 is made up of 15 amino acids. The V end was cut by 0 bases, the J end by 4 bases, with 8 bases between. The CDR3 sequence: CASSLGVAGANVLTF. The CDR3 bases are TGCGCCAGCAGCTTGGGAGTTGCAGGGGCCAACGTCCTGACTTTC.